Below, 22 T cell receptor beta chains from the same sample are listed, as sequenced in a study of blood T cell repertoires in COVID-19. The repertoire was sequenced with immunoSEQ multiplex PCR; TCRdb's copy has only in-frame clones and lacks some. The table lists 180,000 or so clones, 86% of them singletons. Specimen: peripheral blood. The receptors were sampled from a man younger than 35 with acute or convalescent COVID-19.

V usage is TRBV10-3 and J usage is TRBJ1-2, with D tentatively TRBD1 (6 bases). Trimming removed 2 bases at V and 3 bases at J, with 7 bases between. The CDR3 consists of 13 residues. The germline V gene has CDR1 ENHRY and CDR2 SYGVKD. The CDR3 DNA sequence: TGTGCCATCAGTGAGCCAGGGGACTATGGCTACACCTTC. Translated: CAISEPGDYGYTF.

The chain links TRBV30 to TRBJ1-2; tentatively, D is TRBD1 (5 bases). The germline V gene encodes CDR1 GTSNPN and CDR2 SVGIG (reference sequence). This CDR3 is built from 12 residues. V dropped 2 bases and J dropped 10 bases, with 14 bases sitting between them. CDR3 amino acids: CAWSPRGRNYTF. The CDR3 DNA follows: TGTGCCTGGAGTCCCCGGGGGAGAAACTACACCTTC.

The CDR3: CASSRSTDKETQYF. CDR3 in DNA: TGTGCCAGCAGCCGAAGTACTGACAAAGAGACCCAGTACTTC. The chain links TRBV4-2 to TRBJ2-5; no definite D call. V was clipped by 4 bases and J by 3 bases, with 12 bases between them. This CDR3 has 14 residues. Germline V gene sequence: CDR1 LGHNA, CDR2 YNFKEQ.

The rearrangement uses TRBV5-1 and TRBJ2-2, with TRBD1 as a possible D gene (5 bases). The germline gives CDR1 SGHRS, CDR2 YFSETQ. V was shortened by 4 bases and J by 2 bases, with 15 bases between the two germline ends. The CDR3 totals 16 residues. CDR3 loop: CASSADPQANTGELFF. The DNA of the CDR3 is TGCGCCAGCAGCGCGGATCCACAGGCCAACACCGGGGAGCTGTTTTTT.

Here the CDR3 reads CASSRTGASHGYTF. In nucleotides, the CDR3 is TGTGCCAGCAGCAGGACAGGGGCCTCCCATGGCTACACCTTC. This chain joins TRBV3-1 (or the pseudogene TRBV3-2) and TRBJ1-2, with TRBD1 matching 9 bases. Germline V gene data show CDR1 as LGHDT and CDR2 as YNNKEL (reference sequence). With 5 bases clipped from V and 6 bases from J, the junction kept 7 bases outside the gene matches. CDR3 length equals 14 residues.

The chain has TRBV27 and TRBJ2-1; TRBD1 matches 9 bases. Looked up from germline, CDR1 is MNHEY and CDR2 is SMNVEV (reference sequence). The CDR3 length is 13 residues. The V and J ends lost 4 bases and 8 bases, in that order; junction bases with no gene match: 3. In nucleotides, the CDR3 is TGTGCCAGCAGTTGGAGGACAGGGGATGAGCAGTTCTTC. It yields the protein CASSWRTGDEQFF.

The J gene is TRBJ2-3, the V gene TRBV7-9; D unclear. CDR1 and CDR2 from the germline V gene are SEHNR and FQNEAQ (reference sequence). V was clipped by 6 bases and J by 1 base, with 8 bases between them. This CDR3 is built from 13 residues. CDR3 region: CASRVSGTDTQYF. CDR3 coding DNA: TGTGCCAGCAGGGTCAGTGGCACAGATACGCAGTATTTT.

The V and J genes are TRBV28 and TRBJ2-7; 7 positions agree with TRBD1. Germline CDR1 is MDHEN and CDR2 is SYDVKM. The length of the CDR3 is 14 residues. Trimming took 6 bases from V and 2 from J; bases not matched to a gene: 7. CDR3 residues: CASRRGGTAYEQYV. For the CDR3, the DNA is TGTGCCAGCAGACGGGGTGGGACAGCCTACGAGCAGTACGTC.

The chain has TRBV9 and TRBJ2-1; 8 bases fit TRBD2. The germline CDR1 and CDR2 sequences are SGDLS and YYNGEE. Trimming removed 3 bases from V and 4 bases from J; junction bases left unmatched: 6. This CDR3 contains 15 residues. The DNA for the CDR3 is TGTGCCAGCAGCGGCCGGACTAGCCCTTACAATGAGCAGTTCTTC. This sequence encodes CASSGRTSPYNEQFF.

The V gene is TRBV30, the J gene TRBJ1-2; D is perhaps TRBD1 (5 bases). This CDR3 comprises 13 residues. V lost 0 bases to trimming and J lost 4 bases, with 9 bases between them. Germline V gene lookup returns CDR1 GTSNPN and CDR2 SVGIG (reference sequence). The CDR3 is CAWSVGAGYGYTF. The CDR3 DNA is TGTGCCTGGAGTGTAGGGGCTGGCTATGGCTACACCTTC.

The chain combines TRBV12-3 or TRBV12-4 with TRBJ1-1; D perhaps matches TRBD1 (5 bases). The germline V and J ends were trimmed by 7 bases and 5 bases, with 14 bases remaining between them. The CDR3 has 13 residues. Here the CDR3 DNA reads TGTGCCAGCATTTTCGATGGGGGGACTGAAGCTTTCTTT. Translated, it gives CASIFDGGTEAFF.

In its sample, this clone was seen a few times. V usage is TRBV14 and J usage is TRBJ1-2, with unresolved D. This CDR3 has 13 residues. V was cut by 4 bases and J by 3 bases, with 9 bases left in between. The germline gives CDR1 SGHDN, CDR2 FVKESK. The CDR3 loop is CASSPQDYYGYTF. The CDR3 DNA sequence: TGTGCCAGCAGCCCCCAGGACTACTATGGCTACACCTTC. Based on the CDR3 plus reference TRBV14 and TRBJ1-2, the full variable domain is EAGVTQFPSHSVIEKGQTVTLRCDPISGHDNLYWYRRVMGKEIKFLLHFVKESKQDESGMPNNRFLAERTGGTYSTLKVQPAELEDSGVYFCASSPQDYYGYTFGSGTRLTVV.

The chain is built from TRBV5-1 and TRBJ2-5; D is ambiguous. The germline V gene has CDR1 SGHRS and CDR2 YFSETQ. The ends were cut back, 7 bases at V and 5 bases at J, with 9 bases in the middle. This CDR3 is 11 amino acids long. This CDR3 is CASGQDETQYF. DNA for the CDR3: TGCGCCAGCGGTCAGGATGAGACCCAGTACTTC.

V gene TRBV5-5 combines with J gene TRBJ2-2; 7 bases map to TRBD1. Germline lookup yields CDR1 SGHKS and CDR2 YYEKEE (reference sequence). V shed 2 bases and J 5 bases; nucleotides not matched to a gene: 9. This CDR3 is 16 amino acids long. The CDR3 reads CASSFGQDSETGELFF. The CDR3 nucleotides read TGTGCCAGCAGCTTCGGACAGGATAGTGAGACCGGGGAGCTGTTTTTT.

This rearrangement joins TRBV2 to TRBJ1-2; possibly TRBD1 for D (6 bases). The germline V and J ends were trimmed by 2 bases and 4 bases, with 11 bases remaining between them. The germline gives CDR1 SNHLY, CDR2 FYNNEI. The CDR3 consists of 14 residues. CDR3 sequence reads: CASSESGVGYGYTF. CDR3 nucleotide sequence: TGTGCCAGCAGTGAATCAGGGGTCGGCTATGGCTACACCTTC.

The chain combines TRBV24-1 with TRBJ1-5; D ambiguous. Germline V gives CDR1 KGHDR, CDR2 SFDVKD. CDR3 length: 13 amino acids. The V end lost 5 bases, the J end lost 3 bases, and 7 bases lay between the germline ends. For the CDR3, the DNA is TGTGCCACCAGTGGGGAGGTCAATCAGCCCCAGCATTTT. Translation: CATSGEVNQPQHF.

This clone was detected only once. This chain connects TRBV29-1 to TRBJ2-1; 13 nucleotides align to TRBD2. Germline trimming cut 7 bases from V and 3 bases from J; bases unmatched to any gene: 9. The CDR3 spans 16 residues. In germline, CDR1 is SQVTM, CDR2 ANQGSEA. The CDR3 here is CSAQAGLAGVYNEQFF. The CDR3 nucleotides are TGCAGCGCGCAAGCCGGACTAGCGGGGGTCTACAATGAGCAGTTCTTC.

The rearrangement uses TRBV5-1 and TRBJ2-3; D is possibly TRBD1 (5 bases). Germline V gene lookup returns CDR1 SGHRS and CDR2 YFSETQ. CDR3 size: 15 residues. V was shortened by 0 bases and J by 4 bases, with 12 bases between the two germline ends. CDR3 coding DNA: TGCGCCAGCAGCTTGGGCAGGGTAAGCGCAGATACGCAGTATTTT. It translates to CASSLGRVSADTQYF.

The chain has TRBV7-9 and TRBJ1-1, with 8 bases matching TRBD1. Looked up from germline, CDR1 is SEHNR and CDR2 is FQNEAQ (reference sequence). CDR3 length: 16 amino acids. Unmatched junction bases numbered 13, after V lost 0 bases and J lost 10 bases. The CDR3 protein is CASSLAIGQGGDVAFF. In nucleotides, the CDR3 is TGTGCCAGCAGCTTAGCGATCGGACAGGGAGGAGATGTAGCTTTCTTT. The full variable domain, completed using reference TRBV7-9 and TRBJ1-1, is DTGVSQNPRHKITKRGQNVTFRCDPISEHNRLYWYRQTLGQGPEFLTYFQNEAQLEKSRLLSDRFSAERPKGSFSTLEIQRTEQGDSAMYLCASSLAIGQGGDVAFFGQGTRLTVV.

This clone turned up a few times. This sequence joins TRBV7-2 and TRBJ2-1; D might be TRBD2 (5 bases). Germline loops: CDR1 SGHTA, CDR2 FQGNSA. The ends were cut back, 5 bases at V and 8 bases at J, with 13 bases in the middle. The CDR3 covers 13 residues. CDR3 DNA: TGTGCCAGCAGCCGCGGGTTACTCGATGAGCAGTTCTTC. The encoded protein is CASSRGLLDEQFF.

This clone occurred a few times. The rearrangement links TRBV10-3 to TRBJ1-5; TRBD1 aligns across 12 bases. This CDR3 comprises 15 residues. V lost 10 bases and J lost 6; bases outside the gene matches: 10. The germline V gene has CDR1 ENHRY and CDR2 SYGVKD. The CDR3 loop is CATKAGTGGSQPQHF. DNA of the CDR3: TGTGCCACCAAGGCCGGGACAGGGGGCAGTCAGCCCCAGCATTTT.

The chain uses TRBV18 and TRBJ1-4; D is undetermined. This CDR3 spans 15 amino acids. V was cut by 3 bases and J by 0 bases, with 8 bases left in between. CDR1 KGHSH and CDR2 LQKENI come from the germline V gene. CDR3 region: CASSPMRATNEKLFF. CDR3 DNA: TGTGCCAGCTCACCGATGCGAGCAACTAATGAAAAACTGTTTTTT.